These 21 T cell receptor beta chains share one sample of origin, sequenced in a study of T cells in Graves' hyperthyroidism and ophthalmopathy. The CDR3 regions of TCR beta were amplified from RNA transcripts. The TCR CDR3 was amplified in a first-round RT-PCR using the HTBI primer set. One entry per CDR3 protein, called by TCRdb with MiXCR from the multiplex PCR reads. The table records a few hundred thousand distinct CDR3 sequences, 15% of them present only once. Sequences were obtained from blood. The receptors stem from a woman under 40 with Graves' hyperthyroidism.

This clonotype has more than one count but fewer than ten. The CDR3 DNA sequence: TGCAGCGTATCACGACAGACAGATACGCAGTATTTT. It specifies CSVSRQTDTQYF. V is TRBV29-1 and J is TRBJ2-3; D is possibly TRBD1 (5 bases). V lost 6 bases, J lost 3 bases, and 10 bases lay in between. Germline V gene lookup returns CDR1 SQVTM and CDR2 ANQGSEA. There are 12 residues in the CDR3.

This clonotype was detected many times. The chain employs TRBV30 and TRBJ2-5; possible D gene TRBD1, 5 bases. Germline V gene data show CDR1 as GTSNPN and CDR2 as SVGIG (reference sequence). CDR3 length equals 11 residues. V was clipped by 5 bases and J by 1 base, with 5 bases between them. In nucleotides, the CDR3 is TGTGCCTGGGACAGCCAAGAGACCCAGTACTTC. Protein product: CAWDSQETQYF. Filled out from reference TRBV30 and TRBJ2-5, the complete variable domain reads SQTIHQWPATLVQPVGSPLSLECTVEGTSNPNLYWYRQAAGRGLQLLFYSVGIGQISSEVPQNLSASRPQDRQFILSSKKLLLSDSGFYLCAWDSQETQYFGPGTRLLVL.

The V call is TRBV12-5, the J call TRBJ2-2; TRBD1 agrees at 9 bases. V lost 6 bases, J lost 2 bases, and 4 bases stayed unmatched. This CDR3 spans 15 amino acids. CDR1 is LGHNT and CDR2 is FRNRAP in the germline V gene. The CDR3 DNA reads TGTGCTAGTGGCCAGGACAGGGGAAACACCGGGGAGCTGTTTTTT. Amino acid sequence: CASGQDRGNTGELFF.

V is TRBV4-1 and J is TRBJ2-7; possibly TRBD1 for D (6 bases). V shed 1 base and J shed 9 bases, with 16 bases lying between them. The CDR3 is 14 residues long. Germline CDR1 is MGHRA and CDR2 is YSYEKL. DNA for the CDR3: TGCGCCAGCAGCCAAGGAGGCAGGGGTGGAGGGCAGTACTTC. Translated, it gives CASSQGGRGGGQYF.

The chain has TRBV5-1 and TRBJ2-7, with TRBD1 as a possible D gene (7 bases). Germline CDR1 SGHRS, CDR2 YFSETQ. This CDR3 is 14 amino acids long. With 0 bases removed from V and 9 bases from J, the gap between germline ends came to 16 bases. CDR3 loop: CASSLEEGQKGQYF. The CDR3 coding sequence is TGCGCCAGCAGCTTGGAGGAGGGACAGAAGGGGCAGTACTTC.

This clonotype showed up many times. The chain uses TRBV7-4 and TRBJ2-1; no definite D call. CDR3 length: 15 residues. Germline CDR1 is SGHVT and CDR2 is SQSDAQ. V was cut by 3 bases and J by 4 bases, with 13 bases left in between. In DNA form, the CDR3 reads TGTGCCAGCAGCTTTATACCCAAAACGTACAATGAGCAGTTCTTC. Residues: CASSFIPKTYNEQFF.

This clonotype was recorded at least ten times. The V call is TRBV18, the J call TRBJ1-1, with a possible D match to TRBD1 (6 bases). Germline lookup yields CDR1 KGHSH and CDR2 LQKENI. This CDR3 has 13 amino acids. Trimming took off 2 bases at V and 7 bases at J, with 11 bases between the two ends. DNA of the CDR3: TGTGCCAGCTCACCAGGGAAAGGGGGTGAAGCTTTCTTT. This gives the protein CASSPGKGGEAFF. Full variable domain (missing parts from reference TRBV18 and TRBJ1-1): NAGVMQNPRHLVRRRGQEARLRCSPMKGHSHVYWYRQLPEEGLKFMVYLQKENIIDESGMPKERFSAEFPKEGPSILRIQQVVRGDSAAYFCASSPGKGGEAFFGQGTRLTVV.

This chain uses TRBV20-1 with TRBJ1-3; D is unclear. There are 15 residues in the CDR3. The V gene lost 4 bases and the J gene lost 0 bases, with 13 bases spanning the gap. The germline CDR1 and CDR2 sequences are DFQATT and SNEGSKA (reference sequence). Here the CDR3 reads CSAKVGTNSGNTIYF. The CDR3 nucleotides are TGCAGTGCTAAAGTGGGCACTAACTCTGGAAACACCATATATTTT.

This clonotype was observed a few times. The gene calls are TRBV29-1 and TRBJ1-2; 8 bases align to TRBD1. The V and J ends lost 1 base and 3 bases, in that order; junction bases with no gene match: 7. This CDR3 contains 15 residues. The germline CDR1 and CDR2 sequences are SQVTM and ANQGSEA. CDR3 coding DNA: TGCAGCGTTGAAGGAGGACAGGGAAAACACTATGGCTACACCTTC. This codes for CSVEGGQGKHYGYTF.

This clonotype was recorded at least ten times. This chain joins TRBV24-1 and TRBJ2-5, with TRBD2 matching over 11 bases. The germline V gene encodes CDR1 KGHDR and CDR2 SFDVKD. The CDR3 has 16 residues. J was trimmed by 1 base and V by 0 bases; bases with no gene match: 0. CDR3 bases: TGTGCCACCAGTGATTTGGGGACTAGCGGCCAAGAGACCCAGTACTTC. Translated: CATSDLGTSGQETQYF.

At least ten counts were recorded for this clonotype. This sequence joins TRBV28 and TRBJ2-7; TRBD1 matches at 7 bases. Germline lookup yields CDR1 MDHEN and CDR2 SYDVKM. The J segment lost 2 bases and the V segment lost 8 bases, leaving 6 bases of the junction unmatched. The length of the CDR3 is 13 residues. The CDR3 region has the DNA TGTGCCAGCGCGATAAGGGGGCCCTACGAGCAGTACTTC. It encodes CASAIRGPYEQYF. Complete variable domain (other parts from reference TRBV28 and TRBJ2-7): DVKVTQSSRYLVKRTGEKVFLECVQDMDHENMFWYRQDPGLGLRLIYFSYDVKMKEKGDIPEGYSVSREKKERFSLILESASTNQTSMYLCASAIRGPYEQYFGPGTRLTVT.

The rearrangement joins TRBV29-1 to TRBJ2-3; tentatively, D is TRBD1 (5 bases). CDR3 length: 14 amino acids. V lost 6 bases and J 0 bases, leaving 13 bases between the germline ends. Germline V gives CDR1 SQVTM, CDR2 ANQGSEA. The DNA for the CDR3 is TGCAGCGTGATTGGACACCTAAGCACAGATACGCAGTATTTT. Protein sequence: CSVIGHLSTDTQYF.

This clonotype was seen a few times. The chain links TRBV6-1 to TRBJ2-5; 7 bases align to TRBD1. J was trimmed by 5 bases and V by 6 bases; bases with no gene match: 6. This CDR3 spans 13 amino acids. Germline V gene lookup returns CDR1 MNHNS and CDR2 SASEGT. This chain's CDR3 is CASSKRGRETQYF. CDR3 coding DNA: TGTGCCAGCAGCAAAAGGGGGCGGGAGACCCAGTACTTC.

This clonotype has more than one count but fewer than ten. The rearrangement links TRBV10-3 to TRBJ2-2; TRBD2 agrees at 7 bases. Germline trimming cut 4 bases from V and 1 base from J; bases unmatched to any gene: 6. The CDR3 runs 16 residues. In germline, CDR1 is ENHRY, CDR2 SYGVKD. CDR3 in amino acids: CAISGAGERNTGELFF. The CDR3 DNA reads TGTGCCATCAGTGGGGCGGGAGAACGGAACACCGGGGAGCTGTTTTTT.

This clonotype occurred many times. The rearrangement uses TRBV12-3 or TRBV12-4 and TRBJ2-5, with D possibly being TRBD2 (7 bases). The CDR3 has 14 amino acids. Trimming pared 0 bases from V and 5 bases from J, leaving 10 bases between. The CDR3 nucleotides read TGTGCCAGCAGTTTAGCGGGAGGGGGGGAGACCCAGTACTTC. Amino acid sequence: CASSLAGGGETQYF.

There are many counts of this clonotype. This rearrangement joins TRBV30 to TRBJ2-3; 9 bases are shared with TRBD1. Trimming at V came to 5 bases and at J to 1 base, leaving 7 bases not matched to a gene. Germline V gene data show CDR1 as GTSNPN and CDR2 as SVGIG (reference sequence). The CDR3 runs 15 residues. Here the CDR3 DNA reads TGTGCCTGGGGGAGTGGGACAGGGCGCACAGATACGCAGTATTTT. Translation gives CAWGSGTGRTDTQYF.

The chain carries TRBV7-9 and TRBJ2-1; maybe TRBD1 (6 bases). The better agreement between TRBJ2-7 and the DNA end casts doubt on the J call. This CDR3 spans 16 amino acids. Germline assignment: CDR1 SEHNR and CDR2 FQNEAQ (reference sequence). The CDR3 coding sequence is TGTGCCAGCAGCTTAGCGGGGGCAGTTTCATACAATGAGCAGTACTTC. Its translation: CASSLAGAVSYNEQYF.

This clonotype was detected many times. For the CDR3, the DNA is TGTGCCAGCAGCCAAGAGCCGGGACAGGGGCGGGAGCAGTACTTC. Translated, it gives CASSQEPGQGREQYF. J is TRBJ2-7 and V is TRBV7-9, with 10 positions matching TRBD1. CDR1 SEHNR and CDR2 FQNEAQ come from the germline V gene (reference sequence). This CDR3 region has 15 residues. V was pared by 5 bases and J by 7 bases, with 11 bases of the junction left unmatched.

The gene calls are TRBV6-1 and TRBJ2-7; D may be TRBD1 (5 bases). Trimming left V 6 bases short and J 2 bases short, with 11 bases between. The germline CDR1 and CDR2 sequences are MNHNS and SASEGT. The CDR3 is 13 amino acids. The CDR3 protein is CASSDSRTYEQYF. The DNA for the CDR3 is TGTGCCAGCAGCGACAGTCGTACCTACGAGCAGTACTTC.

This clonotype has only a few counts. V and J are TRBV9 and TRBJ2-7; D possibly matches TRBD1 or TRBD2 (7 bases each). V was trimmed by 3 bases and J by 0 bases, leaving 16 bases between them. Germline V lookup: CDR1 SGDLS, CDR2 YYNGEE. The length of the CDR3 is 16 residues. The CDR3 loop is CASSAGGASGSYEQYF. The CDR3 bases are TGTGCCAGCAGCGCAGGGGGGGCCAGTGGCTCCTACGAGCAGTACTTC.

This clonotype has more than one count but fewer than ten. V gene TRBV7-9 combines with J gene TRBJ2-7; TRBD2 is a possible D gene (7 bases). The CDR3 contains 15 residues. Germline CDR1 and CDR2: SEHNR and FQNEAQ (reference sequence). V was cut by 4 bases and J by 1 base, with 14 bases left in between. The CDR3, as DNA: TGTGCCAGCAGCTCGCCCAGGGGAGGGTCCTACGAGCAGTACTTC. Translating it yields CASSSPRGGSYEQYF.